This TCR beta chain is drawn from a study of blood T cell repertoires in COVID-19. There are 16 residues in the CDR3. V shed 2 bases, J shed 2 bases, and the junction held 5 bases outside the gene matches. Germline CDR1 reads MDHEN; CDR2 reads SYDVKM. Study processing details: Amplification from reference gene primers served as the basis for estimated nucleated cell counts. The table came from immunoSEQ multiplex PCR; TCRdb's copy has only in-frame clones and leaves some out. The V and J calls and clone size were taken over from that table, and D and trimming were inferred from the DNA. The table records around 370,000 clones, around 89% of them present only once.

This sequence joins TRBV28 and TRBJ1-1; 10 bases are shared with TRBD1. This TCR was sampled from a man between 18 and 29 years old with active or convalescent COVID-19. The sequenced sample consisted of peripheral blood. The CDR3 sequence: CASSLPDRGRNTEAFF. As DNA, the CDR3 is TGTGCCAGCAGTTTACCTGACAGGGGGCGAAACACTGAAGCTTTCTTT.